Below, 24 T cell receptor beta chains from the same sample are listed, as sequenced in a study of T cell responses to AZD1222 COVID-19 vaccine. The method was immunoSEQ multiplex PCR; TCRdb's version includes in-frame clones alone and lacks a portion of them. The table includes about 200,000 clones, approximately 94% detected once. The sequences come from peripheral blood, collected 28 days after the second AZD1222 dose. The receptors originated from an adult who received the AZD1222 COVID-19 vaccine.

This clone was detected once. J is TRBJ2-3 and V is TRBV7-8, with TRBD2 matching 13 bases. From germline, CDR1 is SGHVS and CDR2 FQNEAQ. V gave up 5 bases and J gave up 4 bases; unmatched junction bases: 9. The CDR3 runs to 17 residues. The chain's CDR3 is CASSPGGLAGRADTQYF. In nucleotides, the CDR3 is TGTGCCAGCAGCCCAGGGGGACTAGCGGGGAGGGCAGATACGCAGTATTTT.

DNA of the CDR3: TGTGCCAGTAGTCCGACTCCTGAAGGGCCCCAGCATTTT. Translating gives CASSPTPEGPQHF. The V call is TRBV19, the J call TRBJ1-5; D unclear. This CDR3 comprises 13 residues. Trimming left V 5 bases short and J 9 bases short, with 14 bases between. The germline CDR1 and CDR2 sequences are LNHDA and SQIVND (reference sequence).

The rearrangement uses TRBV28 and TRBJ1-2, with 7 bases that match TRBD1. Losses at the gene ends were 10 bases for V and 4 bases for J; bases not matched to a gene: 6. This CDR3 contains 12 residues. Germline V gives CDR1 MDHEN, CDR2 SYDVKM. CDR3 coding DNA: TGTGCCACCAGAGGGACAGCCTATGGCTACACCTTC. Translated, it gives CATRGTAYGYTF.

The chain combines TRBV7-9 with TRBJ1-4; D ambiguous. CDR1 and CDR2 (germline): SEHNR, FQNEAQ (reference sequence). The CDR3 length is 16 residues. The V gene lost 3 bases and the J gene lost 2 bases, with 13 bases spanning the gap. The CDR3 region is CASSLWMEATNEKLFF. DNA for the CDR3: TGTGCCAGCAGCTTGTGGATGGAGGCTACTAATGAAAAACTGTTTTTT.

The chain is built from TRBV10-2 and TRBJ1-5; D ambiguous. From germline, CDR1 is WSHSY and CDR2 SAAADI. With 0 bases removed from V and 0 bases from J, the gap between germline ends came to 6 bases. The CDR3 has 15 amino acids. The CDR3 DNA is TGCGCCAGCAGTGAGTCTCCCAATAGCAATCAGCCCCAGCATTTT. This gives the protein CASSESPNSNQPQHF.

This chain connects TRBV11-2 to TRBJ2-7; perhaps TRBD2 as D (5 bases). The germline V gene encodes CDR1 SGHAT and CDR2 FQNNGV. V lost 0 bases to trimming and J lost 5 bases, with 17 bases between them. The CDR3 runs 16 residues. The CDR3 sequence: CASSLERFREGNEQYF. The CDR3 DNA reads TGTGCCAGCAGCTTAGAAAGGTTTCGGGAAGGCAACGAGCAGTACTTC.

The chain joins TRBV5-1 to TRBJ2-6; D uncertain. Trimming removed 4 bases at V and 0 bases at J, with 14 bases between. This CDR3 has 17 amino acids. Per the germline V gene, CDR1 is SGHRS and CDR2 is YFSETQ. CDR3 coding DNA: TGCGCCAGCAGCAGGGCCCTAACCTCCTCTGGGGCCAACGTCCTGACTTTC. Translation gives CASSRALTSSGANVLTF.

The J gene is TRBJ2-7, the V gene TRBV7-9; the match to TRBD1 covers 7 bases. J gave up 2 bases and V 3 bases, and 1 base lay outside the gene matches. CDR1 SEHNR and CDR2 FQNEAQ come from the germline V gene (reference sequence). This CDR3 spans 13 amino acids. The CDR3 here is CASSLGQPYEQYF. The DNA of the CDR3 is TGTGCCAGCAGCTTGGGACAGCCCTACGAGCAGTACTTC.

V usage is TRBV11-1 and J usage is TRBJ1-6; D is uncertain. CDR1 SGHAT and CDR2 FQDESV come from the germline V gene (reference sequence). V was trimmed by 1 base and J by 7 bases, leaving 8 bases between them. This CDR3 has 14 residues. This chain's CDR3 is CASSLGIPNSPLHF. The CDR3 DNA sequence: TGTGCCAGCAGCTTAGGAATTCCCAATTCACCCCTCCACTTT. The complete variable domain, with remaining parts taken from reference TRBV11-1 and TRBJ1-6, reads EAEVAQSPRYKITEKSQAVAFWCDPISGHATLYWYRQILGQGPELLVQFQDESVVDDSQLPKDRFSAERLKGVDSTLKIQPAELGDSAMYLCASSLGIPNSPLHFGNGTRLTVT.

This rearrangement joins TRBV6-2 or TRBV6-3 to TRBJ1-5; 9 bases are shared with TRBD1. V lost 7 bases to trimming and J lost 4 bases; unmatched junction nucleotides: 8. Germline loops: CDR1 MNHEY, CDR2 SVGEGT. The CDR3 is 15 residues long. This CDR3 is CASIPGQGLNQPQHF. In nucleotides, the CDR3 is TGTGCCAGCATCCCGGGACAGGGATTGAATCAGCCCCAGCATTTT.

The V and J genes are TRBV5-6 and TRBJ2-2; D gene uncertain. The V end lost 2 bases, the J end lost 3 bases, and 8 bases lay between the germline ends. CDR3 size: 14 residues. Germline CDR1 and CDR2: SGHDT and YYEEEE. This CDR3 reads CASSFSGYTGELFF. CDR3 DNA: TGTGCCAGCAGCTTTTCAGGATACACCGGGGAGCTGTTTTTT.

The chain combines TRBV6-5 with TRBJ2-5; maybe TRBD2 (5 bases). The V gene's germline CDR1 is MNHEY and CDR2 SVGAGI. The CDR3 loop spans 15 amino acids. V lost 8 bases to trimming and J lost 4 bases, with 20 bases between them. Here the CDR3 reads CASHWGVQVGETQYF. CDR3 DNA: TGTGCCAGCCATTGGGGAGTGCAGGTTGGAGAGACCCAGTACTTC.

The chain recombines TRBV19 with TRBJ1-1; D possibly corresponds to TRBD1 (6 bases). Germline values: CDR1 LNHDA, CDR2 SQIVND (reference sequence). The V end was cut by 4 bases, the J end by 4 bases, with 13 bases between. The CDR3 is made up of 14 amino acids. The CDR3 nucleotides are TGTGCCAGTAGTAGTCGGGGGCGGATCACTGAAGCTTTCTTT. As protein: CASSSRGRITEAFF.

The rearrangement links TRBV10-3 to TRBJ1-6, with D hard to call. This CDR3 is built from 16 residues. Germline lookup yields CDR1 ENHRY and CDR2 SYGVKD. V lost 6 bases and J 6 bases, leaving 18 bases between the germline ends. For the CDR3, the DNA is TGTGCCATCAGCCGATCCCCCCGAGAGATTAATTCACCCCTCCACTTT. It specifies CAISRSPREINSPLHF.

The rearrangement links TRBV5-6 to TRBJ2-7; 7 bases map to TRBD2. The CDR3 length is 14 residues. CDR1 and CDR2 from the germline V gene are SGHDT and YYEEEE. Trimming cost V 5 bases and J 1 base; bases outside gene matches: 6. CDR3 sequence reads: CASRLKGLSYEQYF. DNA for the CDR3: TGTGCCAGCAGACTTAAGGGACTATCCTACGAGCAGTACTTC.

Here the CDR3 reads CASSSFGVSNQPQHF. In nucleotides, the CDR3 is TGTGCCAGCAGTTCCTTCGGGGTCAGCAATCAGCCCCAGCATTTT. V is TRBV6-6 and J is TRBJ1-5, with no clear D. The V gene lost 4 bases and the J gene lost 1 base, with 11 bases spanning the gap. The CDR3 totals 15 residues. Germline V gene lookup returns CDR1 MNHNY and CDR2 SVGAGI (reference sequence).

J is TRBJ1-2 and V is TRBV30, with D perhaps matching TRBD1 (6 bases). The CDR3 consists of 14 residues. CDR1 and CDR2 from the germline V gene are GTSNPN and SVGIG (reference sequence). V was cut by 4 bases and J by 4 bases, with 16 bases left in between. The CDR3 loop reads CAWTGGRRFYGYTF. The CDR3 region has the DNA TGTGCCTGGACTGGGGGCCGCCGATTCTATGGCTACACCTTC.

V is TRBV28 and J is TRBJ1-2; D is possibly TRBD1 (5 bases). This CDR3 comprises 18 residues. The germline V gene encodes CDR1 MDHEN and CDR2 SYDVKM. V was pared by 1 base and J by 0 bases, with 18 bases between. Written as DNA, the CDR3 is TGTGCCAGCAGTTTATCCTCCGGGACGGGGGGGGCTAACTATGGCTACACCTTC. It encodes CASSLSSGTGGANYGYTF.

Points on this clone: This sample also contains other DNA sequences that code for the same CDR3. The chain links TRBV7-9 to TRBJ2-7; D is perhaps TRBD2 (6 bases). The CDR3 spans 14 residues. Germline V gives CDR1 SEHNR, CDR2 FQNEAQ (reference sequence). V shed 0 bases and J shed 3 bases, with 9 bases lying between them. The CDR3: CASSLAEGSYEQYF. CDR3 bases: TGTGCCAGCAGCTTAGCGGAGGGGAGCTACGAGCAGTACTTC.

The rearrangement links TRBV5-4 to TRBJ1-1; weak D call: TRBD1 (6 bases). Trimming pared 3 bases from V and 3 bases from J, leaving 18 bases between. Per germline, CDR1 SGHNT and CDR2 YYREEE (reference sequence). The CDR3 length is 16 residues. Here the CDR3 DNA reads TGTGCCAGCAGCTCATCCCCAGGGGAGTTGCACACTGAAGCTTTCTTT. Its protein is CASSSSPGELHTEAFF.

V usage is TRBV6-2 or TRBV6-3 and J usage is TRBJ2-2; tentatively, D is TRBD2 (6 bases). Trimming removed 2 bases at V and 6 bases at J, with 13 bases between. The CDR3 length is 15 residues. CDR1 and CDR2 from the germline V gene are MNHEY and SVGEGT. The CDR3 sequence is CASSYVRGEAGELFF. CDR3 DNA: TGTGCCAGCAGTTACGTGCGGGGAGAGGCCGGGGAGCTGTTTTTT.

The chain is built from TRBV7-9 and TRBJ2-1; D not resolved. The V and J ends lost 5 bases and 9 bases respectively, with 14 bases between them. Germline V lookup: CDR1 SEHNR, CDR2 FQNEAQ (reference sequence). The CDR3 totals 13 residues. The CDR3 DNA reads as TGTGCCAGCAGCCCCACCGCTTACCTTGAGCAGTTCTTC. The encoded protein is CASSPTAYLEQFF. Using reference TRBV7-9 and TRBJ2-1 for the parts outside the CDR3, the full variable domain is DTGVSQNPRHKITKRGQNVTFRCDPISEHNRLYWYRQTLGQGPEFLTYFQNEAQLEKSRLLSDRFSAERPKGSFSTLEIQRTEQGDSAMYLCASSPTAYLEQFFGPGTRLTVL.

This sequence joins TRBV5-1 and TRBJ2-5, with D perhaps TRBD1 (5 bases). The V gene's germline CDR1 is SGHRS and CDR2 YFSETQ. Trimming pared 2 bases from V and 0 bases from J, leaving 14 bases between. The CDR3 has 16 amino acids. The CDR3, as DNA: TGCGCCAGCAGCTTCAGGGTCCAACAAAACCAAGAGACCCAGTACTTC. Its protein product is CASSFRVQQNQETQYF.

The V call is TRBV6-2 or TRBV6-3, the J call TRBJ2-1; 9 bases agree with TRBD2. Germline assignment: CDR1 MNHEY and CDR2 SVGEGT. Germline trimming cut 2 bases from V and 3 bases from J; bases unmatched to any gene: 8. The CDR3 runs 17 residues. CDR3: CASSYTKGLAFYNEQFF. The CDR3 DNA reads as TGTGCCAGCAGTTACACCAAAGGACTAGCGTTCTACAATGAGCAGTTCTTC.